Listed below are T cell receptor beta chains from one sample, sequenced in a study of shared clonotypes between healthy human individuals. Method: immunoSEQ multiplex PCR; TCRdb's copy keeps in-frame clones and lacks some. Of about a million clones listed, about 77% are singletons. The sample comprised memory CD4+ T cells sorted from blood. The receptors shown here come from a young man in good health. The CDR3 runs from the conserved cysteine through the conserved F or W. A D gene is named only where the DNA matches it firmly. Size is omitted from some rows. Given values are once, few, many or a class for expanded clones.

clone size: NA
J gene: TRBJ2-7
V gene: TRBV6-1
D gene: NA
CDR3 protein: CASSEWQARYEQYF
CDR3 DNA: TGTGCCAGCAGTGAATGGCAGGCCCGCTACGAGCAGTACTTC

clone size: NA
J gene: TRBJ2-7
V gene: TRBV5-1
D gene: NA
CDR3 protein: CASRPTGGESYEQYF
CDR3 DNA: TGCGCCAGCAGGCCTACAGGGGGGGAATCCTACGAGCAGTACTTC

clone size: few
J gene: TRBJ1-1
V gene: TRBV11-2
D gene: TRBD1
CDR3 protein: CASSGQGSTEAFF
CDR3 DNA: TGTGCCAGTTCGGGACAGGGGTCCACTGAAGCTTTCTTT

clone size: NA
J gene: TRBJ1-3
V gene: TRBV11-2
D gene: NA
CDR3 protein: CASRDSGTTGNTIYF
CDR3 DNA: TGTGCCAGCAGGGATTCGGGAACCACTGGAAACACCATATATTTT

clone size: NA
J gene: TRBJ2-7
V gene: TRBV18
D gene: NA
CDR3 protein: CASSPQGEVGAYEQYF
CDR3 DNA: TGTGCCAGCTCACCACAGGGCGAGGTGGGAGCCTACGAGCAGTACTTC

clone size: NA
J gene: TRBJ2-1
V gene: TRBV6-4
D gene: TRBD2
CDR3 protein: CASSQGLAGKGEQFF
CDR3 DNA: TGTGCCAGCAGCCAAGGACTAGCGGGAAAGGGTGAGCAGTTCTTC

clone size: NA
J gene: TRBJ1-3
V gene: TRBV4-1
D gene: NA
CDR3 protein: CASSQASRNTIYF
CDR3 DNA: TGCGCCAGCAGCCAAGCCAGCCGAAACACCATATATTTT

clone size: NA
J gene: TRBJ2-2
V gene: TRBV2
D gene: NA
CDR3 protein: CASSGSRNTGELFF
CDR3 DNA: TGTGCCAGCAGTGGGAGCAGGAACACCGGGGAGCTGTTTTTT

clone size: NA
J gene: TRBJ2-5
V gene: TRBV7-8
D gene: NA
CDR3 protein: CASSLFGTTLLETQYF
CDR3 DNA: TGTGCCAGCAGCTTATTTGGGACCACTCTCCTAGAGACCCAGTACTTC

clone size: NA
J gene: TRBJ2-7
V gene: TRBV18
D gene: NA
CDR3 protein: CASSPLGTSGEQYF
CDR3 DNA: TGTGCCAGCTCACCACTCGGGACTTCGGGAGAGCAGTACTTC

clone size: NA
J gene: TRBJ2-6
V gene: TRBV10-1
D gene: NA
CDR3 protein: CASSPGSASGANVLTF
CDR3 DNA: TGCGCCAGCAGTCCAGGGTCTGCCTCTGGGGCCAACGTCCTGACTTTC

clone size: NA
J gene: TRBJ1-3
V gene: TRBV6-1
D gene: NA
CDR3 protein: CASSEDLRVGNTIYF
CDR3 DNA: TGTGCCAGCAGTGAAGACCTCCGCGTCGGAAACACCATATATTTT

clone size: NA
J gene: TRBJ2-5
V gene: TRBV11-3
D gene: NA
CDR3 protein: CASSRGGAGTSETQYF
CDR3 DNA: TGTGCCAGCAGCCGCGGAGGGGCAGGGACCTCGGAGACCCAGTACTTC

clone size: NA
J gene: TRBJ1-5
V gene: TRBV5-5
D gene: NA
CDR3 protein: CASSQGPNQPQHF
CDR3 DNA: TGTGCCAGCAGCCAGGGACCCAATCAGCCCCAGCATTTT

clone size: NA
J gene: TRBJ2-5
V gene: TRBV9
D gene: NA
CDR3 protein: CASSVEGGRETQYF
CDR3 DNA: TGTGCCAGCAGCGTAGAGGGGGGCAGGGAGACCCAGTACTTC

clone size: once
J gene: TRBJ2-5
V gene: TRBV5-1
D gene: NA
CDR3 protein: CASSLGAGETQYF
CDR3 DNA: TGCGCCAGCAGCTTGGGGGCCGGAGAGACCCAGTACTTC

clone size: NA
J gene: TRBJ2-3
V gene: TRBV5-1
D gene: NA
CDR3 protein: CASSLTASTDTQYF
CDR3 DNA: TGCGCCAGCAGCTTAACGGCAAGCACAGATACGCAGTATTTT

clone size: NA
J gene: TRBJ1-2
V gene: TRBV4-1
D gene: NA
CDR3 protein: CASSPLGGARGYTF
CDR3 DNA: TGCGCCAGCAGCCCTCTGGGGGGGGCTCGGGGCTACACCTTC

clone size: few
J gene: TRBJ2-2
V gene: TRBV2
D gene: NA
CDR3 protein: CASSARRDGELFF
CDR3 DNA: TGTGCCAGCAGTGCCCGGAGGGACGGGGAGCTGTTTTTT

clone size: NA
J gene: TRBJ2-1
V gene: TRBV27
D gene: NA
CDR3 protein: CASTRLIMYNEQFF
CDR3 DNA: TGTGCCAGCACGCGTCTGATTATGTACAATGAGCAGTTCTTC

clone size: NA
J gene: TRBJ2-1
V gene: TRBV27
D gene: TRBD1
CDR3 protein: CASSRTGVNYNEQFF
CDR3 DNA: TGTGCCAGCAGCCGGACAGGGGTCAACTACAATGAGCAGTTCTTC

clone size: NA
J gene: TRBJ2-3
V gene: TRBV6-1
D gene: NA
CDR3 protein: CASSSKGNADTQYF
CDR3 DNA: TGTGCCAGCAGTTCTAAGGGTAACGCAGATACGCAGTATTTT

clone size: NA
J gene: TRBJ1-4
V gene: TRBV6-6
D gene: TRBD1
CDR3 protein: CASSSWDRGEKLFF
CDR3 DNA: TGTGCCAGCAGTTCCTGGGACAGGGGTGAAAAACTGTTTTTT